Each of the 6 T cell receptor beta chains below was sequenced from the same sample in a study of T cell responses to AZD1222 COVID-19 vaccine. Sequenced by immunoSEQ multiplex PCR; TCRdb stores in-frame clones only, minus some. The sample includes roughly 120,000 clones, about 86% seen only once; the top ten take roughly an eighth. The input for sequencing was peripheral blood, taken on day 0 of AZD1222 vaccination. The receptor set was obtained from an adult in good health.

The CDR3: CASSLALIAGGLDTQYF. CDR3 DNA: TGCGCCAGCAGCTTGGCGTTAATAGCGGGGGGACTAGATACGCAGTATTTT. The chain employs TRBV5-1 and TRBJ2-3, with 10 bases lining up with TRBD2. Trimming took 0 bases from V and 5 from J; bases not matched to a gene: 9. There are 17 residues in the CDR3. CDR1 is SGHRS, CDR2 YFSETQ, per germline.

This rearrangement joins TRBV10-3 to TRBJ1-5; D remains unclear. The CDR3 has 12 residues. The germline gives CDR1 ENHRY, CDR2 SYGVKD. With 6 bases removed from V and 3 bases from J, the gap between germline ends came to 6 bases. The CDR3 sequence: CAISPHNQPQHF. The CDR3 DNA follows: TGTGCCATCAGCCCCCACAATCAGCCCCAGCATTTT.

The rearrangement links TRBV2 to TRBJ2-1, with 7 nucleotides matching TRBD1. There are 14 residues in the CDR3. Trimming at V came to 7 bases and at J to 6 bases, leaving 9 bases not matched to a gene. Germline values: CDR1 SNHLY, CDR2 FYNNEI. The CDR3 bases are TGTGCCAGCAAAGAACAGGGGTTGGGCAATGAGCAGTTCTTC. It specifies CASKEQGLGNEQFF.

The chain is built from TRBV18 and TRBJ2-1, with D possibly being TRBD2 (5 bases). Trimming took 3 bases from V and 0 from J, leaving 9 bases between them. The CDR3 loop spans 15 amino acids. The germline gives CDR1 KGHSH, CDR2 LQKENI. The CDR3 reads CASSPPGSSYNEQFF. In nucleotides, the CDR3 is TGTGCCAGCTCACCCCCGGGGAGCTCCTACAATGAGCAGTTCTTC.

V gene TRBV19 combines with J gene TRBJ1-6, with no clear D. This CDR3 region has 13 residues. The germline V gene encodes CDR1 LNHDA and CDR2 SQIVND (reference sequence). Trimming took 1 base from V and 14 from J, leaving 12 bases between them. The CDR3 is CASSIVGAETLHF. CDR3 coding DNA: TGTGCCAGTAGTATAGTTGGCGCGGAAACCCTCCACTTT.

CDR3 bases: TGTGCCAGCAGCCCCAATATCTCTGGAAACACCATATATTTT. Translated, it gives CASSPNISGNTIYF. This chain links TRBV11-2 with TRBJ1-3; D ambiguous. Trimming pared 5 bases from V and 0 bases from J, leaving 8 bases between. The CDR3 runs 14 residues. CDR1 is SGHAT and CDR2 is FQNNGV in the germline V gene.